A selection of T cell receptor beta chains follows, all from one sample in a study of CD8 T cells in Susac syndrome. TCRdb re-called the immunoSEQ multiplex PCR reads through MiXCR, storing one row per CDR3 protein. This sample has around 300,000 distinct CDR3 sequences, with 65% to 90% found just once. The material sequenced was CD8+ T cells from PBMCs. The receptors were sampled from a human donor with multiple sclerosis. Each CDR3 is given with its conserved first and last residue. A D gene is named only where the DNA matches it firmly. Some rows have no size entry. The others give once, few or many, or a class for an expanded clone.

clone size: .
V gene: TRBV6-1
J gene: TRBJ1-1
D gene: .
CDR3 DNA: TGTGCCAGCCTAAGAGGGGGGAGTTCTGAAGCTTTCTTT
CDR3 protein: CASLRGGSSEAFF

clone size: .
V gene: TRBV20-1
J gene: TRBJ1-5
D gene: .
CDR3 DNA: TGCAGTGCTAGAGACTACAGGGTTGAGGATCAGCCCCAGCATTTT
CDR3 protein: CSARDYRVEDQPQHF

clone size: .
V gene: TRBV7-6
J gene: TRBJ2-1
D gene: .
CDR3 DNA: TGTGCCAGCAGCTTAGGACAGGTTGGGAATGAGCAGTTCTTC
CDR3 protein: CASSLGQVGNEQFF

clone size: .
V gene: TRBV14
J gene: TRBJ1-1
D gene: .
CDR3 DNA: TGTGCCAGCAGCCTGCCCGACCCGGGTCTCACTGAAGCTTTCTTT
CDR3 protein: CASSLPDPGLTEAFF

clone size: few
V gene: TRBV5-4
J gene: TRBJ2-1
D gene: .
CDR3 DNA: TGTGCCAGCAGCTTTCAGGGAGGCGACTACAATGAGCAGTTCTTC
CDR3 protein: CASSFQGGDYNEQFF

clone size: .
V gene: TRBV12-3/TRBV12-4
J gene: TRBJ2-2
D gene: TRBD1
CDR3 DNA: TGTGCCAGCAGTCGAATTACCGGGACAGGGGTGAGCACCGGGGAGCTGTTTTTT
CDR3 protein: CASSRITGTGVSTGELFF

clone size: once
V gene: TRBV28
J gene: TRBJ2-1
D gene: TRBD1
CDR3 DNA: TGTGCCAGCAGTTTAGGGGACAGCCGTAGTAATGAGCAGTTCTTC
CDR3 protein: CASSLGDSRSNEQFF

clone size: .
V gene: TRBV27
J gene: TRBJ2-7
D gene: .
CDR3 DNA: TGTGCCAGCAGACCTGTTGATGGGGGTCCCCCCTCCTACGAGCAGTACTTC
CDR3 protein: CASRPVDGGPPSYEQYF

clone size: .
V gene: TRBV12-3/TRBV12-4
J gene: TRBJ2-3
D gene: TRBD1
CDR3 DNA: TGTGCCAGCAGCCTGACAGGGGCAGATACGCAGTATTTT
CDR3 protein: CASSLTGADTQYF

clone size: .
V gene: TRBV7-9
J gene: TRBJ1-5
D gene: TRBD1
CDR3 DNA: TGTGCCAGCAGCTCCTCAGTTTGGGGACAGGGGCATCAGCCCCAGCATTTT
CDR3 protein: CASSSSVWGQGHQPQHF

clone size: .
V gene: TRBV13
J gene: TRBJ2-5
D gene: .
CDR3 DNA: TGTGCCAGCAGCTTGTTATGGAAGACCCAGTACTTC
CDR3 protein: CASSLLWKTQYF

clone size: few
V gene: TRBV7-2
J gene: TRBJ2-2
D gene: .
CDR3 DNA: TGTGCCAGCAGCTTAGAACCCCAGCTGTTTTTT
CDR3 protein: CASSLEPQLFF

clone size: .
V gene: TRBV7-2
J gene: TRBJ2-1
D gene: .
CDR3 DNA: TGTGCCAGCAGATTAGCGGAGAGCTCCTACAATGAGCAGTTCTTC
CDR3 protein: CASRLAESSYNEQFF

clone size: .
V gene: TRBV28
J gene: TRBJ2-7
D gene: .
CDR3 DNA: TGTGCCAGCCAGATGTCAGGGGGGTGGGTCGGCTACGAGCAGTACTTC
CDR3 protein: CASQMSGGWVGYEQYF

clone size: .
V gene: TRBV2
J gene: TRBJ2-7
D gene: .
CDR3 DNA: TGTGCCAGCCTTCCGGACAGCTACGAGCAGTACTTC
CDR3 protein: CASLPDSYEQYF

clone size: .
V gene: TRBV10-1
J gene: TRBJ2-1
D gene: TRBD2
CDR3 DNA: TGCGCCAGCACGAAGAGGGGGACTAGCGGGAGAACCCCTTACAATGAGCAGTTCTTC
CDR3 protein: CASTKRGTSGRTPYNEQFF

clone size: few
V gene: TRBV11-3
J gene: TRBJ2-7
D gene: .
CDR3 DNA: TGTGCCAGCAGCTTGGGAACCGGAGGACAAAGCTCCTACGAGCAGTACTTC
CDR3 protein: CASSLGTGGQSSYEQYF

clone size: few
V gene: TRBV11-2
J gene: TRBJ1-3
D gene: TRBD1
CDR3 DNA: TGTGCCAGCAGCCTTCAGGGACAGGGGTCTGGAAACACCATATATTTT
CDR3 protein: CASSLQGQGSGNTIYF

clone size: once
V gene: TRBV11-2
J gene: TRBJ2-5
D gene: TRBD2
CDR3 DNA: TGTGCCAGCAGCTACGGCAGGACTAGCGGAAAAGAGACCCAGTACTTC
CDR3 protein: CASSYGRTSGKETQYF

clone size: .
V gene: TRBV7-8
J gene: TRBJ1-2
D gene: TRBD1
CDR3 DNA: TGTGCCAGCAGCTCGACCCGAAGGACAGGGGGCATCGGTGGCTACACCTTC
CDR3 protein: CASSSTRRTGGIGGYTF

clone size: .
V gene: TRBV20-1
J gene: TRBJ1-2
D gene: .
CDR3 DNA: TGCAGTGCTAGAGAAGACTATGGCTACACCTTC
CDR3 protein: CSAREDYGYTF

clone size: .
V gene: TRBV27
J gene: TRBJ2-7
D gene: TRBD2
CDR3 DNA: TGTGCCAGCAGTCTCGGGACTAGCGGTCTTCCGCAGTACTTC
CDR3 protein: CASSLGTSGLPQYF